A selection of T cell receptor beta chains follows, all from one sample in a study of T cell responses to AZD1222 COVID-19 vaccine. Measured with immunoSEQ multiplex PCR; TCRdb has only the in-frame clones, and not every one. Of approximately 150,000 clones in the sample, 90% to 95% were seen once. Here the sequenced sample was peripheral blood, taken on day 0 of AZD1222 vaccination. These receptors came from an adult in good health. The CDR3 runs from the conserved cysteine through the conserved F or W. Each record gives: D gene, V gene, J gene, CDR3 length, clone size, CDR3 protein, CDR3 DNA. A D gene is named only where the DNA matches it firmly. Only part of the rows carry a size: once, few, many, or a class if the clone is expanded.

D gene: NA
V gene: TRBV7-7
J gene: TRBJ2-2
CDR3 length: 15
clone size: NA
CDR3 protein: CASSLGLASTGELFF
CDR3 DNA: TGTGCCAGCAGCTTGGGGCTAGCGAGTACCGGGGAGCTGTTTTTT

D gene: TRBD2
V gene: TRBV6-5
J gene: TRBJ2-5
CDR3 length: 14
clone size: NA
CDR3 protein: CASSYGTSGETQYF
CDR3 DNA: TGTGCCAGCAGTTACGGGACTAGCGGGGAGACCCAGTACTTC

D gene: NA
V gene: TRBV15
J gene: TRBJ2-7
CDR3 length: 15
clone size: NA
CDR3 protein: CATSRGRVGGYEQYF
CDR3 DNA: TGTGCCACCAGCAGAGGTAGGGTAGGAGGCTACGAGCAGTACTTC

D gene: TRBD1
V gene: TRBV2
J gene: TRBJ2-7
CDR3 length: 15
clone size: NA
CDR3 protein: CASMAGTGPSYEQYF
CDR3 DNA: TGTGCCAGCATGGCCGGGACAGGGCCCTCCTACGAGCAGTACTTC

D gene: NA
V gene: TRBV7-2
J gene: TRBJ1-6
CDR3 length: 15
clone size: once
CDR3 protein: CASSYGHIVNSPLHF
CDR3 DNA: TGTGCCAGCAGCTACGGACATATAGTCAATTCACCCCTCCACTTT

D gene: NA
V gene: TRBV7-6
J gene: TRBJ2-2
CDR3 length: 18
clone size: NA
CDR3 protein: CASSFKPLRGTNTGELFF
CDR3 DNA: TGTGCCAGCAGCTTTAAACCCCTGCGCGGGACGAACACCGGGGAGCTGTTTTTT

D gene: TRBD1
V gene: TRBV6-5
J gene: TRBJ1-1
CDR3 length: 16
clone size: once
CDR3 protein: CASSYSILTGVTEAFF
CDR3 DNA: TGTGCCAGCAGTTACTCGATTCTGACAGGGGTAACTGAAGCTTTCTTT

D gene: TRBD2
V gene: TRBV15
J gene: TRBJ2-1
CDR3 length: 15
clone size: NA
CDR3 protein: CATSRGLAGVNEQFF
CDR3 DNA: TGTGCCACCAGCAGGGGACTAGCGGGAGTGAATGAGCAGTTCTTC

D gene: NA
V gene: TRBV13
J gene: TRBJ2-1
CDR3 length: 18
clone size: NA
CDR3 protein: CASSGVENSALSYNEQFF
CDR3 DNA: TGTGCCAGCAGCGGCGTCGAAAATAGCGCACTCTCCTACAATGAGCAGTTCTTC

D gene: NA
V gene: TRBV11-2
J gene: TRBJ2-2
CDR3 length: 13
clone size: NA
CDR3 protein: CASWAGYTGELFF
CDR3 DNA: TGTGCCAGTTGGGCGGGCTACACCGGGGAGCTGTTTTTT

D gene: NA
V gene: TRBV20-1
J gene: TRBJ1-2
CDR3 length: 14
clone size: once
CDR3 protein: CSASSGPTNYGYTF
CDR3 DNA: TGCAGTGCTAGTTCTGGACCGACTAACTATGGCTACACCTTC

D gene: NA
V gene: TRBV30
J gene: TRBJ2-3
CDR3 length: 15
clone size: NA
CDR3 protein: CAWSSGAPSTDTQYF
CDR3 DNA: TGTGCCTGGAGTTCGGGGGCACCAAGCACAGATACGCAGTATTTT

D gene: NA
V gene: TRBV11-3
J gene: TRBJ1-3
CDR3 length: 14
clone size: NA
CDR3 protein: CASSSRASGNTIYF
CDR3 DNA: TGTGCCAGCAGTTCGAGGGCCTCTGGAAACACCATATATTTT

D gene: NA
V gene: TRBV14
J gene: TRBJ1-6
CDR3 length: 15
clone size: NA
CDR3 protein: CASSFGRRQRSPLHF
CDR3 DNA: TGTGCCAGCAGCTTTGGACGGAGACAAAGATCACCCCTCCACTTT

D gene: NA
V gene: TRBV12-3/TRBV12-4
J gene: TRBJ1-1
CDR3 length: 13
clone size: NA
CDR3 protein: CASSFGDHTEAFF
CDR3 DNA: TGTGCCAGCAGTTTTGGGGATCACACTGAAGCTTTCTTT

D gene: TRBD2
V gene: TRBV5-5
J gene: TRBJ2-5
CDR3 length: 15
clone size: NA
CDR3 protein: CASSSRTSVQETQYF
CDR3 DNA: TGTGCCAGCAGCTCGAGGACTAGCGTACAAGAGACCCAGTACTTC

D gene: NA
V gene: TRBV18
J gene: TRBJ1-1
CDR3 length: 18
clone size: NA
CDR3 protein: CASSPRQGRGASSTEAFF
CDR3 DNA: TGTGCCAGCTCACCACGCCAGGGAAGAGGGGCTTCGAGCACTGAAGCTTTCTTT

D gene: NA
V gene: TRBV6-5
J gene: TRBJ1-2
CDR3 length: 14
clone size: NA
CDR3 protein: CASSYEGGIGGYTF
CDR3 DNA: TGTGCCAGCAGTTACGAGGGGGGGATTGGTGGCTACACCTTC

D gene: TRBD1
V gene: TRBV18
J gene: TRBJ2-5
CDR3 length: 15
clone size: NA
CDR3 protein: CASSPGQEYQETQYF
CDR3 DNA: TGTGCCAGCTCACCCGGACAGGAGTACCAAGAGACCCAGTACTTC

D gene: NA
V gene: TRBV7-9
J gene: TRBJ2-2
CDR3 length: 14
clone size: NA
CDR3 protein: CASRDGGQGGELFF
CDR3 DNA: TGTGCCAGCAGGGACGGAGGTCAGGGCGGGGAGCTGTTTTTT

D gene: TRBD1
V gene: TRBV11-2
J gene: TRBJ2-7
CDR3 length: 13
clone size: NA
CDR3 protein: CASSFPGGYEQYF
CDR3 DNA: TGTGCCAGCAGCTTCCCAGGGGGTTACGAGCAGTACTTC

D gene: NA
V gene: TRBV6-5
J gene: TRBJ2-1
CDR3 length: 15
clone size: NA
CDR3 protein: CASSYSPDTYNEQFF
CDR3 DNA: TGTGCCAGCAGTTACTCCCCCGACACCTACAATGAGCAGTTCTTC

D gene: NA
V gene: TRBV7-9
J gene: TRBJ1-1
CDR3 length: 13
clone size: NA
CDR3 protein: CASSLQGLTEAFF
CDR3 DNA: TGTGCCAGCAGCCTCCAAGGACTTACTGAAGCTTTCTTT

D gene: NA
V gene: TRBV2
J gene: TRBJ1-6
CDR3 length: 15
clone size: NA
CDR3 protein: CASSVTDDFNSPLHF
CDR3 DNA: TGTGCCAGCAGTGTGACGGATGATTTTAATTCACCCCTCCACTTT

D gene: NA
V gene: TRBV15
J gene: TRBJ2-2
CDR3 length: 12
clone size: NA
CDR3 protein: CATSRDTGELFF
CDR3 DNA: TGTGCCACCAGCAGAGACACCGGGGAGCTGTTTTTT

D gene: NA
V gene: TRBV6-6
J gene: TRBJ2-7
CDR3 length: 15
clone size: NA
CDR3 protein: CASSYSSESGYEQYF
CDR3 DNA: TGTGCCAGCAGTTACTCTTCTGAATCAGGCTACGAGCAGTACTTC

D gene: NA
V gene: TRBV6-5
J gene: TRBJ1-4
CDR3 length: 14
clone size: NA
CDR3 protein: CASSPDSLGGKLFF
CDR3 DNA: TGTGCCAGCAGTCCGGACTCCCTCGGGGGAAAACTGTTTTTT

D gene: NA
V gene: TRBV10-3
J gene: TRBJ2-7
CDR3 length: 12
clone size: NA
CDR3 protein: CAIQGGSYEQYF
CDR3 DNA: TGTGCCATCCAAGGGGGGTCCTACGAGCAGTACTTC

D gene: NA
V gene: TRBV30
J gene: TRBJ1-3
CDR3 length: 15
clone size: once
CDR3 protein: CAWSVQAGKGNTIYF
CDR3 DNA: TGTGCCTGGAGTGTACAGGCAGGGAAAGGAAACACCATATATTTT

D gene: NA
V gene: TRBV28
J gene: TRBJ2-6
CDR3 length: 15
clone size: NA
CDR3 protein: CASSPFLSGANVLTF
CDR3 DNA: TGTGCCAGCAGTCCATTCTTATCTGGGGCCAACGTCCTGACTTTC

D gene: NA
V gene: TRBV11-2
J gene: TRBJ2-1
CDR3 length: 14
clone size: NA
CDR3 protein: CASSLGGGTMGQFF
CDR3 DNA: TGTGCCAGCAGCTTAGGGGGCGGTACAATGGGGCAGTTCTTC

D gene: TRBD2
V gene: TRBV3-1/TRBV3-2
J gene: TRBJ2-1
CDR3 length: 13
clone size: NA
CDR3 protein: CASSRGTSAEQFF
CDR3 DNA: TGTGCCAGCAGCCGGGGGACTAGCGCTGAGCAGTTCTTC

D gene: TRBD2
V gene: TRBV7-9
J gene: TRBJ2-3
CDR3 length: 15
clone size: NA
CDR3 protein: CAGGGWGLATDTQYF
CDR3 DNA: TGTGCCGGGGGAGGATGGGGACTAGCAACAGATACGCAGTATTTT

D gene: NA
V gene: TRBV27
J gene: TRBJ1-4
CDR3 length: 16
clone size: NA
CDR3 protein: CASSLSVGEVNEKLFF
CDR3 DNA: TGTGCCAGCAGTTTATCCGTAGGTGAGGTGAATGAAAAACTGTTTTTT

D gene: TRBD2
V gene: TRBV3-1/TRBV3-2
J gene: TRBJ2-1
CDR3 length: 15
clone size: NA
CDR3 protein: CASSPGTSGSDEQFF
CDR3 DNA: TGTGCCAGCAGCCCCGGGACTAGCGGGAGCGATGAGCAGTTCTTC

D gene: NA
V gene: TRBV15
J gene: TRBJ2-1
CDR3 length: 14
clone size: NA
CDR3 protein: CATSRAPREDEQFF
CDR3 DNA: TGTGCCACCAGCAGAGCCCCTCGAGAGGATGAGCAGTTCTTC

D gene: NA
V gene: TRBV15
J gene: TRBJ2-7
CDR3 length: 15
clone size: NA
CDR3 protein: CATSREGRGSYEQYF
CDR3 DNA: TGTGCCACCAGCAGAGAGGGCAGGGGATCCTACGAGCAGTACTTC

D gene: NA
V gene: TRBV5-4
J gene: TRBJ2-7
CDR3 length: 12
clone size: NA
CDR3 protein: CASSLRTDEQYF
CDR3 DNA: TGTGCCAGCAGCCTACGGACAGACGAGCAGTACTTC

D gene: TRBD1
V gene: TRBV30
J gene: TRBJ2-7
CDR3 length: 16
clone size: NA
CDR3 protein: CAWSRFGTGGRDEQYF
CDR3 DNA: TGTGCCTGGAGTCGTTTCGGGACAGGGGGCCGGGACGAGCAGTACTTC

D gene: TRBD1
V gene: TRBV10-3
J gene: TRBJ1-6
CDR3 length: 14
clone size: NA
CDR3 protein: CAISEEGQPIILHF
CDR3 DNA: TGTGCCATCAGTGAGGAGGGACAGCCGATTATACTCCACTTT

D gene: TRBD2
V gene: TRBV6-1
J gene: TRBJ2-4
CDR3 length: 18
clone size: NA
CDR3 protein: CASSDPWTSGRTKNIQYF
CDR3 DNA: TGTGCCAGCAGTGATCCTTGGACTAGCGGGAGGACCAAAAACATTCAGTACTTC

D gene: TRBD2
V gene: TRBV6-6
J gene: TRBJ2-3
CDR3 length: 16
clone size: NA
CDR3 protein: CASSYSAGVGTDTQYF
CDR3 DNA: TGTGCCAGCAGTTACTCCGCGGGAGTTGGGACAGATACGCAGTATTTT

D gene: TRBD2
V gene: TRBV11-2
J gene: TRBJ2-5
CDR3 length: 17
clone size: NA
CDR3 protein: CASSRAPQRAGGETQYF
CDR3 DNA: TGTGCCAGCAGCCGCGCCCCCCAGCGGGCGGGGGGAGAGACCCAGTACTTC

D gene: NA
V gene: TRBV19
J gene: TRBJ1-5
CDR3 length: 16
clone size: NA
CDR3 protein: CASSIVPGVSNQPQHF
CDR3 DNA: TGTGCCAGTAGTATAGTTCCGGGGGTGAGCAATCAGCCCCAGCATTTT

D gene: NA
V gene: TRBV2
J gene: TRBJ2-5
CDR3 length: 11
clone size: NA
CDR3 protein: CASRFQETQYF
CDR3 DNA: TGTGCCAGCAGATTCCAAGAGACCCAGTACTTC

D gene: NA
V gene: TRBV6-6
J gene: TRBJ2-3
CDR3 length: 12
clone size: NA
CDR3 protein: CASGGSTDTQYF
CDR3 DNA: TGTGCCAGTGGGGGGAGCACAGATACGCAGTATTTT

D gene: NA
V gene: TRBV29-1
J gene: TRBJ1-6
CDR3 length: 14
clone size: NA
CDR3 protein: CSARTDSYNSPLHF
CDR3 DNA: TGCAGCGCTAGGACAGACTCCTATAATTCACCCCTCCACTTT

D gene: NA
V gene: TRBV4-2
J gene: TRBJ1-3
CDR3 length: 16
clone size: NA
CDR3 protein: CASSQERSVSGNTIYF
CDR3 DNA: TGTGCCAGCAGCCAAGAGCGAAGTGTATCTGGAAACACCATATATTTT